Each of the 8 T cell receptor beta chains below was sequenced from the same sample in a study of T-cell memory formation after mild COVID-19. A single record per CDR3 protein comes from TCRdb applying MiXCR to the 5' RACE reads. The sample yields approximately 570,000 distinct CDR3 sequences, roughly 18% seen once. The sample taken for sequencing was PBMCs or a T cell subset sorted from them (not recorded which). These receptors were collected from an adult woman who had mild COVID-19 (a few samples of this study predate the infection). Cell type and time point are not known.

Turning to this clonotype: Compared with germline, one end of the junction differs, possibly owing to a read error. The CDR3 DNA follows: TGTGCCAGCAGCTACTCAATCCGGGATGAGCAGTACTTC. It yields the protein CASSYSIRDEQYF. This sequence joins TRBV6-2 or TRBV6-3 and TRBJ2-7; TRBD2 might be the D (5 bases). The germline V gene has CDR1 MNHEY and CDR2 SVGEGT. This CDR3 is built from 13 residues.

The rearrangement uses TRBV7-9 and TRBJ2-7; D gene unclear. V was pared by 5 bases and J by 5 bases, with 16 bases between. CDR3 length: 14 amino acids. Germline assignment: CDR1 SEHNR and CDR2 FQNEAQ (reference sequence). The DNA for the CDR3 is TGTGCCAGCAGCCCGCACGTGGGTGTGAACGAGCAGTACTTC. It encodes CASSPHVGVNEQYF.

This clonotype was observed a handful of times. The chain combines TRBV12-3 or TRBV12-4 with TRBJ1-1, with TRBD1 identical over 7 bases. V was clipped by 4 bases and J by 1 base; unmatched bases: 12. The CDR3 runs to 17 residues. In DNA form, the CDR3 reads TGTGCCAGCAGTTCCGAACAGGGGCTCGGTTGGAACACTGAAGCTTTCTTT. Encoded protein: CASSSEQGLGWNTEAFF.

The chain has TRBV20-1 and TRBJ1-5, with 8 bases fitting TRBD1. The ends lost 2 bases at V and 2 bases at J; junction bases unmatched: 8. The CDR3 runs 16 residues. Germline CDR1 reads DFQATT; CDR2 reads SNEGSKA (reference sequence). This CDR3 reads CSARTDRGVGNQPQHF. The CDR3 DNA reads TGCAGTGCTAGAACCGACAGGGGAGTAGGCAATCAGCCCCAGCATTTT.

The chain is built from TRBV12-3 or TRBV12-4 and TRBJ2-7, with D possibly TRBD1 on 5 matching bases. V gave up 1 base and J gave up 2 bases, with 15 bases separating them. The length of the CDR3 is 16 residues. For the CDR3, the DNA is TGTGCCAGCAGTTTAGGCTCAGGGCTGGGGACCTACGAGCAGTACTTC. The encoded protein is CASSLGSGLGTYEQYF.

In DNA form, the CDR3 reads TGCGCCAGCACCAAACTAGCGGGAGCCACAGATACGCAGTATTTT. Protein sequence: CASTKLAGATDTQYF. The J gene is TRBJ2-3, the V gene TRBV5-1; 11 bases align to TRBD2. Per the germline V gene, CDR1 is SGHRS and CDR2 is YFSETQ. Trimming cost V 6 bases and J 2 bases; bases outside gene matches: 5. This CDR3 has 15 residues.

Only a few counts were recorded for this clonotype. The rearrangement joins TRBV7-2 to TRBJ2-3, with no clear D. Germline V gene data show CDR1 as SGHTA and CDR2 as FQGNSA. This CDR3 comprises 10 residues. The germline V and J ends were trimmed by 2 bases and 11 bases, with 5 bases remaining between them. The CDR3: CASSLNMQYF. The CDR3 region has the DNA TGTGCCAGCAGCTTAAATATGCAGTATTTT.

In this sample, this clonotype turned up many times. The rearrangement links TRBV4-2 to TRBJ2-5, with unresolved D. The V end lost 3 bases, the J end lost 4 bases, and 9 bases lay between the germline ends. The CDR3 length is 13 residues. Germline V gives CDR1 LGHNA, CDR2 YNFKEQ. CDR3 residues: CASSQGKRETQYF. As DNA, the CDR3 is TGTGCCAGCAGCCAGGGAAAGAGAGAGACCCAGTACTTC.